Listed below are T cell receptor beta chains from one sample, sequenced in a study of T cell responses to AZD1222 COVID-19 vaccine. Libraries were prepared by immunoSEQ multiplex PCR; TCRdb keeps only in-frame clonotypes and omits some of them. The sample contains approximately 110,000 clones, approximately 91% of which appear only once. The sequences come from peripheral blood, collected on day 0 of MenACWY control vaccination. The source is an adult in good health. Each CDR3 is given with its conserved first and last residue. The order of the fields is J gene, D gene, V gene, clone size, CDR3 DNA, CDR3 protein. D genes are given only for firm matches. Size values are once, few and many counts, or a class for expanded clones, and some rows have none.

TRBJ2-3 | TRBD2 | TRBV25-1 | NA | TGTGCCAGCAGTGAATGGCTAGCGGGAGGTTCCGATACGCAGTATTTT | CASSEWLAGGSDTQYF
TRBJ1-5 | NA | TRBV10-3 | NA | TGTGCCATCAGTGAGTCATTGGGGGGGCCTCGGGAGAATCAGCCCCAGCATTTT | CAISESLGGPRENQPQHF
TRBJ2-3 | NA | TRBV6-5 | NA | TGTGCCAGCAAAAACGGAGGCACAGATACGCAGTATTTT | CASKNGGTDTQYF
TRBJ2-2 | NA | TRBV7-2 | NA | TGTGCCAGCAGCCGCCGAGGTTGGGTCGGGGAGCTGTTTTTT | CASSRRGWVGELFF
TRBJ2-7 | TRBD1 | TRBV4-3 | NA | TGCGCCAGCAGCCAAGATTCGACAGGGTCATCCTACGAGCAGTACTTC | CASSQDSTGSSYEQYF
TRBJ2-5 | NA | TRBV20-1 | NA | TGCAGTGCAAGTGGGACAAGCCAAGAGACCCAGTACTTC | CSASGTSQETQYF
TRBJ1-2 | NA | TRBV28 | few | TGTGCCAGCTTTGGGTCCCTTCCGGCGGGCTATGGCTACACCTTC | CASFGSLPAGYGYTF
TRBJ2-5 | NA | TRBV5-6 | NA | TGTGCCAGCAGCTTGGGACGAGAGACCCAGTACTTC | CASSLGRETQYF
TRBJ2-1 | TRBD1 | TRBV11-3 | NA | TGTGCCAGCAGCCCCGGACAGGGCAATGAGCAGTTCTTC | CASSPGQGNEQFF
TRBJ1-3 | NA | TRBV5-4 | NA | TGTGCCAGCAGCCCGGACCCTGGGCCTGGAAACACCATATATTTT | CASSPDPGPGNTIYF
TRBJ2-1 | NA | TRBV2 | NA | TGTGCCAGCACAGCGGACTCCCCAAATGAGCAGTTCTTC | CASTADSPNEQFF
TRBJ2-3 | NA | TRBV27 | once | TGTGCCACCAGTACGATTGGGGTGAGCCGCGCAGATACGCAGTATTTT | CATSTIGVSRADTQYF
TRBJ2-1 | NA | TRBV7-9 | NA | TGTGCCAGCAAGGCGGAAGGGAATGAGCAGTTCTTC | CASKAEGNEQFF
TRBJ1-1 | NA | TRBV19 | NA | TGTGCCAGTAGTATAGATGATTGGGTCACTGAAGCTTTCTTT | CASSIDDWVTEAFF
TRBJ2-2 | NA | TRBV3-1/TRBV3-2 | NA | TGTGCCAGCAGTCCGATGGCAGTTAACACCGGGGAGCTGTTTTTT | CASSPMAVNTGELFF
TRBJ2-3 | NA | TRBV7-2 | NA | TGTGCCAGCAGCTTTTCTGGGGGGGCGATGAATACGCAGTATTTT | CASSFSGGAMNTQYF
TRBJ1-5 | NA | TRBV9 | NA | TGTGCCAGCAGCTTAACCCCGCAGACGGATCAGCCCCAGCATTTT | CASSLTPQTDQPQHF
TRBJ1-5 | NA | TRBV9 | once | TGTGCCAGCAGCAGGGACAATCAGCCCCAGCATTTT | CASSRDNQPQHF
TRBJ2-3 | TRBD2 | TRBV20-1 | NA | TGCAGTGCTAGTCGCCCCGGACTAGCGGTCACAGATACGCAGTATTTT | CSASRPGLAVTDTQYF
TRBJ1-2 | NA | TRBV9 | few | TGTGCCAGCAGCGTGGGGGCCCGAAGGGACTATGGCTACACCTTC | CASSVGARRDYGYTF
TRBJ2-1 | TRBD2 | TRBV10-3 | NA | TGTGCCATCAGTGTCACTAGCGGGGGGGCTGGTGAGCAGTTCTTC | CAISVTSGGAGEQFF
TRBJ2-1 | NA | TRBV7-2 | NA | TGTGCCAGCAGCCCAGGAGGGATGGGGGACAATGAGCAGTTCTTC | CASSPGGMGDNEQFF
TRBJ2-7 | TRBD2 | TRBV7-8 | NA | TGTGCCAGCAGCCGCCGACTAGCGGGCTCCTACGAGCAGTACTTC | CASSRRLAGSYEQYF
TRBJ2-4 | NA | TRBV6-6 | NA | TGTGCGTCGAGGGAACGGAGCGGAAACATTCAGTACTTC | CASRERSGNIQYF
TRBJ1-6 | NA | TRBV25-1 | NA | TGTGCCAGCAGTGCCGGGGGGGGAGTAGGCTCCTATAATTCACCCCTCCACTTT | CASSAGGGVGSYNSPLHF